The source of this TCR beta chain is a study of breast tumors, draining lymph nodes, adjacent tissues. The CDR3 has 14 residues. The ends lost 3 bases at V and 5 bases at J; junction bases unmatched: 3. The V gene's germline CDR1 is KGHDR and CDR2 SFDVKD. TCRdb itself ran the multiplex PCR reads through MiXCR, one entry per CDR3 protein. This table has 150,000 to 200,000 distinct CDR3 sequences, around 33% appearing once. General study findings and limits: Most tumor T cells seemingly derive from lymph node, then expand in tumor. Data only fit, rather than demonstrated, lymph node origin of most tumor T cells. Tumor repertoires ranked between lymph nodes and nontumor tissue in diversity, with V and J gene preferences.

Axillary draining lymph nodes of breast cancer patients supplied the node samples. This clonotype showed up many times. Its target is not known. The chain carries TRBV24-1 and TRBJ1-5, with 7 bases matching TRBD1. The source is a female donor with breast cancer. Some clones in this sample may be carry-over from other donors' samples. The specimen sequenced was axillary lymph node tissue. CDR3 sequence: CATSDGTVYQPQHF. CDR3 sequence (DNA): TGTGCCACCAGTGATGGGACAGTATATCAGCCCCAGCATTTT.